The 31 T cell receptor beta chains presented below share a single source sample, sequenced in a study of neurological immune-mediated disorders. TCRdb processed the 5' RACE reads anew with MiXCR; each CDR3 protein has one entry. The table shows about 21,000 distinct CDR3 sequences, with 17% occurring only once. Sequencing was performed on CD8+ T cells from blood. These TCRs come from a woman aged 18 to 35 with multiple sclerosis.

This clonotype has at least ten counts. The CDR3 DNA follows: TGCAGCGTTGAAGACGCGCGGGTCAAGCGGGGCACCGGGGAGCTGTTTTTT. It encodes CSVEDARVKRGTGELFF. The J gene is TRBJ2-2, the V gene TRBV29-1, with 7 bases lining up with TRBD2. CDR3 size: 17 residues. Germline CDR1 SQVTM, CDR2 ANQGSEA. J gave up 4 bases and V 0 bases, and 11 bases lay outside the gene matches.

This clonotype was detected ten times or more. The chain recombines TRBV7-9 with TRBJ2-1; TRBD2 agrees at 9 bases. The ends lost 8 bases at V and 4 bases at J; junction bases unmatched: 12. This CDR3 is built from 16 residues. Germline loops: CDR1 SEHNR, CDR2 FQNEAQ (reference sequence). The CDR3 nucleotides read TGTGCCAGCTTCCCTGAGACTAGCGGACAATACAATGAGCAGTTCTTC. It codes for CASFPETSGQYNEQFF.

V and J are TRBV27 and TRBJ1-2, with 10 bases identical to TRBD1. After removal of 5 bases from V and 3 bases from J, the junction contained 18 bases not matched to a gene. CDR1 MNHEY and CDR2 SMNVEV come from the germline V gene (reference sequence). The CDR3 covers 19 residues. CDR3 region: CASSAGTGEVGGQDYGYTF. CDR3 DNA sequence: TGTGCCAGCAGTGCCGGGACAGGGGAAGTCGGGGGGCAGGACTATGGCTACACCTTC.

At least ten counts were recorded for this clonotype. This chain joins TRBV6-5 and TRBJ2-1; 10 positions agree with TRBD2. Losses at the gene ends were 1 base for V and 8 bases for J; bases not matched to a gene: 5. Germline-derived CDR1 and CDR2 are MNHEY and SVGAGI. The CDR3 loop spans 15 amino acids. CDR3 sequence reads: CASSYLASGSDEQFF. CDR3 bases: TGTGCCAGCAGTTACTTGGCTAGCGGGAGTGATGAGCAGTTCTTC.

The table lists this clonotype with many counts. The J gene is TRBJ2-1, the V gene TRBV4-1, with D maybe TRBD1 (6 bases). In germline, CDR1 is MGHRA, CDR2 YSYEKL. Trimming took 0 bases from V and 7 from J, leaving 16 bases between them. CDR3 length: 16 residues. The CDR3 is CASSQDSPQGSNEQFF. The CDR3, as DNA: TGCGCCAGCAGCCAAGATTCCCCCCAGGGGTCGAATGAGCAGTTCTTC.

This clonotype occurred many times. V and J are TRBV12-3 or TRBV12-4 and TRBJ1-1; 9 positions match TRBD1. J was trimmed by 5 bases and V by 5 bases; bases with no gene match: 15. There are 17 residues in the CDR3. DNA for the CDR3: TGTGCCAGCAGTCCCTCTATGGGGGGACAGGGAGGGACTGAAGCTTTCTTT. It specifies CASSPSMGGQGGTEAFF.

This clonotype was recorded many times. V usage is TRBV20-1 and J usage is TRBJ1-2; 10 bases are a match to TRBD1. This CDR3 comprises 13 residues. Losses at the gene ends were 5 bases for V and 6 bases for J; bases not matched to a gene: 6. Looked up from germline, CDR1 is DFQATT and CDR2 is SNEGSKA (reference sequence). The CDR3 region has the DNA TGCAGTGCTGGCAGGGACAGGGGACATGGCTACACCTTC. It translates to CSAGRDRGHGYTF.

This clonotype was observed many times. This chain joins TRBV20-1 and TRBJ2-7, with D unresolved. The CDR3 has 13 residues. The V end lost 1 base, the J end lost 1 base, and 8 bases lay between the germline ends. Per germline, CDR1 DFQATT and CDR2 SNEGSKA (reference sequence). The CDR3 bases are TGCAGTGCTAGAGGGGCCAGTTCCTACGAGCAGTACTTC. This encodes CSARGASSYEQYF.

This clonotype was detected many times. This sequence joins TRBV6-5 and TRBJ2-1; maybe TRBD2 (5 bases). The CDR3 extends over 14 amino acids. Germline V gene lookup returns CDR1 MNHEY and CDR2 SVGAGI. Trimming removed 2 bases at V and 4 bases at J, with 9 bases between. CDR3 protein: CASSYGERYNEQFF. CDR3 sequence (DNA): TGTGCCAGCAGTTACGGGGAGAGATACAATGAGCAGTTCTTC.

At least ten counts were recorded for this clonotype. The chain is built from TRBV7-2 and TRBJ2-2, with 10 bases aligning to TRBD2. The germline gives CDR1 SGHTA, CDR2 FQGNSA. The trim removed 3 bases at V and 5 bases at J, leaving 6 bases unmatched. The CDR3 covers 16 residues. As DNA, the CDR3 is TGTGCCAGCAGCTTTAGGACTAGCGGAGGAACCGGGGAGCTGTTTTTT. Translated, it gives CASSFRTSGGTGELFF. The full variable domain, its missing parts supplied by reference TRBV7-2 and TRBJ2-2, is GAGVSQSPSNKVTEKGKDVELRCDPISGHTALYWYRQSLGQGLEFLIYFQGNSAPDKSGLPSDRFSAERTGGSVSTLTIQRTQQEDSAVYLCASSFRTSGGTGELFFGEGSRLTVL.

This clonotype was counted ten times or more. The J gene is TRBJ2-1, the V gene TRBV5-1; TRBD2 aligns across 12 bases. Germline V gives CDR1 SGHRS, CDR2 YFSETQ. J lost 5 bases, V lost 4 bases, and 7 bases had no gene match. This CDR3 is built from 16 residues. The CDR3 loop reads CASSALLAGGDNEQFF. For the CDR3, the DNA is TGCGCCAGCAGCGCCCTACTAGCGGGAGGCGACAATGAGCAGTTCTTC.

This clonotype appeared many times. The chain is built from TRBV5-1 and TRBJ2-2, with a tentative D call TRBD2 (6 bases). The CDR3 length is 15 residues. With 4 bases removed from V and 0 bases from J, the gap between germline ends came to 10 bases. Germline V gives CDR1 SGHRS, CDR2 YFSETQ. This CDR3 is CASSGGSTNTGELFF. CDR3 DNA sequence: TGCGCCAGCAGCGGAGGGAGCACGAACACCGGGGAGCTGTTTTTT.

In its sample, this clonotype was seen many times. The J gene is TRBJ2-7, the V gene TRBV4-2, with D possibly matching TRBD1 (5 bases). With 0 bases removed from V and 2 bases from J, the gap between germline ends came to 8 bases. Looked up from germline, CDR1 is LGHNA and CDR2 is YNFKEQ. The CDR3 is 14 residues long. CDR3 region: CASSQETVPYEQYF. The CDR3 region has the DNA TGTGCCAGCAGCCAAGAGACAGTCCCCTACGAGCAGTACTTC.

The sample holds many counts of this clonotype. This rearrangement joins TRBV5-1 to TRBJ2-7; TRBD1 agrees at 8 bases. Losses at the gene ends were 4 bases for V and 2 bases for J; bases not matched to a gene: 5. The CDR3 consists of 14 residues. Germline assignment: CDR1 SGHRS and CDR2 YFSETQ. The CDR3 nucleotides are TGCGCCAGCAGCGGAGGACAGGGCACCTACGAGCAGTACTTC. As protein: CASSGGQGTYEQYF.

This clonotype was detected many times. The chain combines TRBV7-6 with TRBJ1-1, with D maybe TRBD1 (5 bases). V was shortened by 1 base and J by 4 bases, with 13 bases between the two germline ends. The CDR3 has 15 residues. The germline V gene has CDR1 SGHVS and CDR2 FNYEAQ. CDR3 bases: TGTGCCAGCAGCTTAGGGGCAGGGAGGGCCACTGAAGCTTTCTTT. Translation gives CASSLGAGRATEAFF.

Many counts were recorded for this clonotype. For the CDR3, the DNA is TGCAGCGTTGGGGGCCCGACAGGGGGCGGCTATGGCTACACCTTC. Protein product: CSVGGPTGGGYGYTF. The chain uses TRBV29-1 and TRBJ1-2, with 10 bases lining up with TRBD1. Germline CDR1 reads SQVTM; CDR2 reads ANQGSEA. The CDR3 is 15 residues long. J gave up 4 bases and V 4 bases, and 9 bases lay outside the gene matches.

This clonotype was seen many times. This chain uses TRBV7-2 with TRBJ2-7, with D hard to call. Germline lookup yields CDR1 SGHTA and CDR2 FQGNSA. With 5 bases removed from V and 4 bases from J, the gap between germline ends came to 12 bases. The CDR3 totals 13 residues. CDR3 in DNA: TGTGCCAGCAGCCACTTGGTGGGTTACGAGCAGTACGTC. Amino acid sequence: CASSHLVGYEQYV.

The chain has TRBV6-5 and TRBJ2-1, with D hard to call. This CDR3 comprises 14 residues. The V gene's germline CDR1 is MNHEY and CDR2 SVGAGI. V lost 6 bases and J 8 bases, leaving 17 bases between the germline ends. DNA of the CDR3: TGTGCCAGCAGGGTCGATTTGCGTCGGCATGAGCAGTTCTTC. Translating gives CASRVDLRRHEQFF.

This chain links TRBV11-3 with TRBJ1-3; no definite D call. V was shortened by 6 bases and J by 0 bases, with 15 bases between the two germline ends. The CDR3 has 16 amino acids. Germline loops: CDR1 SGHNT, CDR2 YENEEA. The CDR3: CASRGKGGYSGNTIYF. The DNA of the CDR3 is TGTGCCAGCAGGGGAAAAGGCGGATACTCTGGAAACACCATATATTTT.

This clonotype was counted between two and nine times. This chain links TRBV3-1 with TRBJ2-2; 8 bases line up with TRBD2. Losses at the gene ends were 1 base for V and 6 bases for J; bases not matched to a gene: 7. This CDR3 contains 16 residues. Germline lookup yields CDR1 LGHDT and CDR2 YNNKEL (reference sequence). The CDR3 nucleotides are TGTGCCAGCAGCCAAGCGGGGGGGCTGAGGGCCGGGGAGCTGTTTTTT. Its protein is CASSQAGGLRAGELFF.

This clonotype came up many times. CDR3 nucleotides: TGCAGTGCTGGAGGGGGAGGGGACTCGACTAGCGGGGGCCCTCAAGAGACCCAGTACTTC. It yields the protein CSAGGGGDSTSGGPQETQYF. The chain links TRBV20-1 to TRBJ2-5, with TRBD2 matching over 12 bases. V gave up 5 bases and J gave up 2 bases; unmatched junction bases: 21. CDR1 DFQATT and CDR2 SNEGSKA come from the germline V gene (reference sequence). The CDR3 runs 20 residues.

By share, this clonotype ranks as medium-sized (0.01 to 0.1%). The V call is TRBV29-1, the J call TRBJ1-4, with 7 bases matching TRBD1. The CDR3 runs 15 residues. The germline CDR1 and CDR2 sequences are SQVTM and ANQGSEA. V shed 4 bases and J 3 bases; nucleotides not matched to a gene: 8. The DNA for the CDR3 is TGCAGCGTTGGGGATGCGGGACAGCCTAATGAAAAACTGTTTTTT. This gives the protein CSVGDAGQPNEKLFF.

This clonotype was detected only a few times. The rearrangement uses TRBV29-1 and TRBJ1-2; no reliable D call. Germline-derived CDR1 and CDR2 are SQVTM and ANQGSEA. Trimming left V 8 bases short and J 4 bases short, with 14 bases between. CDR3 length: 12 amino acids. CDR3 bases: TGCAGCATCTACGACGACCGCTATGGCTACACCTTC. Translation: CSIYDDRYGYTF.

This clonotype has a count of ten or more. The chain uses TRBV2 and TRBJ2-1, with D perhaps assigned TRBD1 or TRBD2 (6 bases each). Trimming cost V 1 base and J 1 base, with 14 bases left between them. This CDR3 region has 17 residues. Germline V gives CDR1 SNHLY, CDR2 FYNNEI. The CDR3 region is CASSEGWGALSYNEQFF. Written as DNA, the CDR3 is TGTGCCAGCAGTGAAGGCTGGGGGGCTTTGTCCTACAATGAGCAGTTCTTC.

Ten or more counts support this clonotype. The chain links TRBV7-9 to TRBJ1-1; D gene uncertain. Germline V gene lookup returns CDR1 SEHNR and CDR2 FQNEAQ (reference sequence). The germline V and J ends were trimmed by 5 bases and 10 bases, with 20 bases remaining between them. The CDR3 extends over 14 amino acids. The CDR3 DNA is TGTGCCAGCAGCATAAATCCGGACGGCCCCTTAGCTTTCTTT. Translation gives CASSINPDGPLAFF.

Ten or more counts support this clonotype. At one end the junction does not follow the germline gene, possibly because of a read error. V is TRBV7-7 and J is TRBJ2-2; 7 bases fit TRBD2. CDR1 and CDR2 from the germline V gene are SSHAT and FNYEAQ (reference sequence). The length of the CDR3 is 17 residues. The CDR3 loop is CASSLGGGGLNTGELFF. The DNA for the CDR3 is TGTGCTAGCAGCTTAGGCGGCGGGGGACTGAACACCGGGGAGCTGTTTTTT.

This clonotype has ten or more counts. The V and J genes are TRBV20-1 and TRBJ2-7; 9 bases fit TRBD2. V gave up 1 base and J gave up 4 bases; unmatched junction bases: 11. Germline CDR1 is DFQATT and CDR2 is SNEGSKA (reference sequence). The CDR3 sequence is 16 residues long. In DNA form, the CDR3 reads TGCAGTGCTAGAGTGTTGGCTAGCGGGAATATATACGAGCAGTACGTC. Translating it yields CSARVLASGNIYEQYV.

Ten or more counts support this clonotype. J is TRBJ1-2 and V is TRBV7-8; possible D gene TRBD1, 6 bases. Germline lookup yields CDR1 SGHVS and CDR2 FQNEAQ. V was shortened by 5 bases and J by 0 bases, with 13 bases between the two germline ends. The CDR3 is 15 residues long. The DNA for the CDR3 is TGTGCCAGCAGCCCCCCCGCAGGGGCTAACTATGGCTACACCTTC. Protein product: CASSPPAGANYGYTF.

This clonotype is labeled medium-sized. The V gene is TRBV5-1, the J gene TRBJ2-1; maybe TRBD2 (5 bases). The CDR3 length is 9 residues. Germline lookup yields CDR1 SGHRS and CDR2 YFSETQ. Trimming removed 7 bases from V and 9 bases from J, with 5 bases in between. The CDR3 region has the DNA TGCGCCAGCGGGAGTGAGCAGTTCTTC. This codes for CASGSEQFF.

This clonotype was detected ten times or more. CDR3 nucleotide sequence: TGTGCCACCAGTGATTTGATCTCATACAATGAGCAGTTCTTC. It yields the protein CATSDLISYNEQFF. This sequence joins TRBV24-1 and TRBJ2-1; D unclear. The CDR3 extends over 14 amino acids. The V and J ends lost 0 bases and 4 bases respectively, with 6 bases between them. CDR1 and CDR2 (germline): KGHDR, SFDVKD.

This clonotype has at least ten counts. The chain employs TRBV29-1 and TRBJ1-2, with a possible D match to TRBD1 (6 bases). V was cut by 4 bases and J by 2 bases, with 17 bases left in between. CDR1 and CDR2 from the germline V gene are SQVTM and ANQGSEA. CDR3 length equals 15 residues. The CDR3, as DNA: TGCAGCGTTGGCCCCACCCGACAGGCCAACTATGGCTACACCTTC. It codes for CSVGPTRQANYGYTF.